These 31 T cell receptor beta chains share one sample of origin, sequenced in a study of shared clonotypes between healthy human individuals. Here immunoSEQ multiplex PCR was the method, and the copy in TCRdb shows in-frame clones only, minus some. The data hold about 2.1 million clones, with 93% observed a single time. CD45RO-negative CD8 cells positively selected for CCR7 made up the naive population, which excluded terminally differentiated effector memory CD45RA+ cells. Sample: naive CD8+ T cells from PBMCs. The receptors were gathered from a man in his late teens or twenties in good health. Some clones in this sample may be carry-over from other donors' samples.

CDR3 bases: TGTGCCAGCAGCGGATCGGACAGGGGCTACGAGCAGTACTTC. This encodes CASSGSDRGYEQYF. V gene TRBV11-2 combines with J gene TRBJ2-7, with 9 bases lining up with TRBD1. In germline, CDR1 is SGHAT, CDR2 FQNNGV. V was pared by 5 bases and J by 3 bases, with 5 bases of the junction left unmatched. There are 14 residues in the CDR3.

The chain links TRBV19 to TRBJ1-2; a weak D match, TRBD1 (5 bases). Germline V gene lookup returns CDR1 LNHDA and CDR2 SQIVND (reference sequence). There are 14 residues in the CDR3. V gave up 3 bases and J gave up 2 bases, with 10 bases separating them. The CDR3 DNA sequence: TGTGCCAGTAGTATCGGACACGACAACTATGGCTACACCTTC. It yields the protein CASSIGHDNYGYTF.

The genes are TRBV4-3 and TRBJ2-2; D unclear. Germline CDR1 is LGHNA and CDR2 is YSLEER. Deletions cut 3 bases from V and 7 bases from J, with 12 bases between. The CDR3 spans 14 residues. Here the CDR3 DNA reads TGCGCCAGCAGCCAGGAGTCATTTGGCGGGGAGCTGTTTTTT. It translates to CASSQESFGGELFF.

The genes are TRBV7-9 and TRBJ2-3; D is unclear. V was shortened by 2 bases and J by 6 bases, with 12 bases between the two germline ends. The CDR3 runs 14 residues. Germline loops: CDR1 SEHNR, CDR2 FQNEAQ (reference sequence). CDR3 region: CASSLRVFPDTQYF. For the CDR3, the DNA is TGTGCCAGCAGCTTAAGGGTCTTCCCGGATACGCAGTATTTT.

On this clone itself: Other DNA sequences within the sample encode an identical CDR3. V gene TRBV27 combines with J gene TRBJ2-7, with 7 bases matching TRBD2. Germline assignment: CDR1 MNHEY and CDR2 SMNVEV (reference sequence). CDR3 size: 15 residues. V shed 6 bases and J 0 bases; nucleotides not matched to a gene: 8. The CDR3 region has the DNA TGTGCCAGCAGCCCCCGACTAGCTTCCTCCTACGAGCAGTACTTC. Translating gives CASSPRLASSYEQYF.

The CDR3 loop reads CASSQGQGPYEQYF. The CDR3 region has the DNA TGTGCCAGCAGCCAGGGACAGGGACCCTACGAGCAGTACTTC. The genes are TRBV7-7 and TRBJ2-7, with TRBD1 identical over 9 bases. The CDR3 has 14 residues. Germline trimming cut 5 bases from V and 2 bases from J; bases unmatched to any gene: 4. Germline lookup yields CDR1 SSHAT and CDR2 FNYEAQ (reference sequence).

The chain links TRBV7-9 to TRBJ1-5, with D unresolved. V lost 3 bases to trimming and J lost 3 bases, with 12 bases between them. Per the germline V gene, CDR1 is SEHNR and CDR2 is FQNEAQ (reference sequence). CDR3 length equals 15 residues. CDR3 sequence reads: CASSFWGVDNQPQHF. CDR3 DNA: TGTGCCAGCAGCTTTTGGGGAGTAGACAATCAGCCCCAGCATTTT.

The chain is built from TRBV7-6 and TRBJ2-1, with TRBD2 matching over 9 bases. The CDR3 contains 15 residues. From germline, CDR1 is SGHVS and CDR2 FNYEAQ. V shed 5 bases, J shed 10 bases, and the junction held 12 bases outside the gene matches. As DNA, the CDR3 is TGTGCCAGCAGCCCACCCTCGGGACTAGCAGGCGAGCAGTTCTTC. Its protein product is CASSPPSGLAGEQFF.

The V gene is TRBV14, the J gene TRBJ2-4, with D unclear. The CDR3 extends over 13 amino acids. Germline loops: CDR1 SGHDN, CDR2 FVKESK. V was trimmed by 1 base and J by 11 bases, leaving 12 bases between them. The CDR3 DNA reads TGTGCCAGCAGCCAAGGGGCCGTCATGGTTCAGTACTTC. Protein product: CASSQGAVMVQYF.

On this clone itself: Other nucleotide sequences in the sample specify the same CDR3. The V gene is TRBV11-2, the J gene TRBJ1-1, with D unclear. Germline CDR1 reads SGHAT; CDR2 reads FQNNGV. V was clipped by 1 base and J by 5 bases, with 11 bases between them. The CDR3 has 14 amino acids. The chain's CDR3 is CASSLAGGGTEAFF. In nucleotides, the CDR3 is TGTGCCAGCAGCTTAGCGGGTGGCGGGACTGAAGCTTTCTTT.

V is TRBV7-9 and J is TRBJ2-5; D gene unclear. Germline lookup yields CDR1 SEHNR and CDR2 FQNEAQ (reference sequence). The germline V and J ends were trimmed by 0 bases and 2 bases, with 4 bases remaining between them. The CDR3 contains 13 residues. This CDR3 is CASSLALQETQYF. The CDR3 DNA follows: TGTGCCAGCAGCTTAGCTCTACAAGAGACCCAGTACTTC.

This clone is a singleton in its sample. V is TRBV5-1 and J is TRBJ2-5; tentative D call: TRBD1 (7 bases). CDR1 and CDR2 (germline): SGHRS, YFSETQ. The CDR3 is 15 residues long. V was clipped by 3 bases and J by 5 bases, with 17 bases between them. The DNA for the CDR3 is TGCGCCAGCAGCTCTTGGGACAGACGGGGGGAGACCCAGTACTTC. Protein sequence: CASSSWDRRGETQYF.

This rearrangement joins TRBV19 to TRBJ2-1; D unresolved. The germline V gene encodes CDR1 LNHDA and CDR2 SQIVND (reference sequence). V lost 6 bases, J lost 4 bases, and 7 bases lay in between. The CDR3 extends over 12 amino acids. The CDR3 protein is CASRSTYNEQFF. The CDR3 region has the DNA TGTGCCAGTAGGTCGACTTACAATGAGCAGTTCTTC.

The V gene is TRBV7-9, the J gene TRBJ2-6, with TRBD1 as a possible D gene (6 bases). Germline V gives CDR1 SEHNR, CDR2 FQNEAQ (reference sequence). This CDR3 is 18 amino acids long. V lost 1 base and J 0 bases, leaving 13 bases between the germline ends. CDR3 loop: CASSLVDRAISGANVLTF. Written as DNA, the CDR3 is TGTGCCAGCAGCTTAGTGGACAGAGCGATCTCTGGGGCCAACGTCCTGACTTTC.

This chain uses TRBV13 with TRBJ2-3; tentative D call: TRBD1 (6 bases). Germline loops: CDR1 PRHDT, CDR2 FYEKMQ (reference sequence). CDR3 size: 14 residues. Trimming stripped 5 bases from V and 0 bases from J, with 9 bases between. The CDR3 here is CASSQGWSTDTQYF. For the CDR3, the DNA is TGTGCCAGCAGCCAGGGGTGGAGCACAGATACGCAGTATTTT.

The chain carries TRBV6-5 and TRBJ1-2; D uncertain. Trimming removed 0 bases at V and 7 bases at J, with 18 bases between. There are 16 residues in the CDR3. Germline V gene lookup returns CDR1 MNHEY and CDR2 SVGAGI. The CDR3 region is CASSYSRQARRFGYTF. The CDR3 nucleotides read TGTGCCAGCAGTTACTCGCGGCAGGCCCGGCGGTTTGGCTACACCTTC.

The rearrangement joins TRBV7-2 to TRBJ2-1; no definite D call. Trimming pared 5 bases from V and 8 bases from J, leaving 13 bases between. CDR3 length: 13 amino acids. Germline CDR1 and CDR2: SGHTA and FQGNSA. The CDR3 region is CASSEVSGYEQFF. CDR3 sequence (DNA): TGTGCCAGCAGCGAAGTTAGTGGCTATGAGCAGTTCTTC.

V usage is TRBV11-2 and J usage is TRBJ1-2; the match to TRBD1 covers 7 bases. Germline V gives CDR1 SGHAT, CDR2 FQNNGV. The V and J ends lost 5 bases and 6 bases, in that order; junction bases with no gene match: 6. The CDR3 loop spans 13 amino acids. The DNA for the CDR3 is TGTGCCAGCAGCCAAGACAGGGAGAATGGCTACACCTTC. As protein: CASSQDRENGYTF.

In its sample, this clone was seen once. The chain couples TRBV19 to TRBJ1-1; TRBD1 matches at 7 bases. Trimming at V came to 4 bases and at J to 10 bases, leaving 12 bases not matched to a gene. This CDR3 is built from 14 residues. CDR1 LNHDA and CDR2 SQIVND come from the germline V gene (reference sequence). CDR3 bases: TGTGCCAGTAGTAGGGACCGACAGGGTTGGACAGCTTTCTTT. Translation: CASSRDRQGWTAFF.

The CDR3 sequence is CASSAGLAGGDEQFF. In nucleotides, the CDR3 is TGTGCCAGCAGTGCGGGACTAGCGGGTGGAGATGAGCAGTTCTTC. This rearrangement joins TRBV28 to TRBJ2-1, with TRBD2 matching 12 bases. V dropped 5 bases and J dropped 8; count of bases not matched to a gene: 7. The CDR3 spans 15 residues. Per germline, CDR1 MDHEN and CDR2 SYDVKM.

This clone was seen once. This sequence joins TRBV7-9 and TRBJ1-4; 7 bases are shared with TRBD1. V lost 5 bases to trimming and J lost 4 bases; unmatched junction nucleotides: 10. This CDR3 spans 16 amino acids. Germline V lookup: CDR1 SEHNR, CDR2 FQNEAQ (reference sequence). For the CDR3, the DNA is TGTGCCAGCAGCGGCAGGATACAGGGGTTTAATGAAAAACTGTTTTTT. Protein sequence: CASSGRIQGFNEKLFF.

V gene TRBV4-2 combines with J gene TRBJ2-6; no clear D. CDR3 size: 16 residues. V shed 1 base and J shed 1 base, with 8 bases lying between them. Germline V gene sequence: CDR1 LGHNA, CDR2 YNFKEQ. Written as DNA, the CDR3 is TGTGCCAGCAGCCAAGGAAGACGATCTGGGGCCAACGTCCTGACTTTC. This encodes CASSQGRRSGANVLTF.

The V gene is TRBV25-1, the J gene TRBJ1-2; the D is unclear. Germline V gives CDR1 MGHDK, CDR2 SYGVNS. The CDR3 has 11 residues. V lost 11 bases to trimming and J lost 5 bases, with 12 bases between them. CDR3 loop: CAGMNRYGYTF. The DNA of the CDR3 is TGTGCCGGCATGAACAGATATGGCTACACCTTC.

CDR3 in amino acids: CASSPTRPGKPETQYF. The CDR3 DNA reads TGTGCCAGCAGCCCTACTAGACCCGGGAAACCAGAGACCCAGTACTTC. V and J are TRBV21-1 and TRBJ2-5; the table's D call of TRBD2 was not tested on the DNA. TRBV21-1 is marked as a pseudogene. The CDR3 is made up of 16 amino acids.

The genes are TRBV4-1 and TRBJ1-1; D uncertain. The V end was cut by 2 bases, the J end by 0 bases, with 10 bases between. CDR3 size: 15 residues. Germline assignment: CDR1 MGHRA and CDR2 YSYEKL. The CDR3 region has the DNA TGCGCCAGCAGCCAACCTCCAGTCATGAACACTGAAGCTTTCTTT. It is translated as CASSQPPVMNTEAFF.

Here the CDR3 reads CASSWRTGTDQPQHF. Written as DNA, the CDR3 is TGTGCCAGCAGTTGGCGGACAGGGACCGATCAGCCCCAGCATTTT. The V call is TRBV6-6, the J call TRBJ1-5; 8 positions agree with TRBD1. The CDR3 is made up of 15 amino acids. V lost 4 bases and J lost 5; bases outside the gene matches: 7. Germline-derived CDR1 and CDR2 are MNHNY and SVGAGI (reference sequence).

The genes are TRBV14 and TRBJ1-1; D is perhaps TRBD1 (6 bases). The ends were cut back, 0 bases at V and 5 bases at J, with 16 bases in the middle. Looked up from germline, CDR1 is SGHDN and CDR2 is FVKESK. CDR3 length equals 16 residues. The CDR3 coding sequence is TGTGCCAGCAGCCAAGATCCCCACAGGGAGGGGACTGAAGCTTTCTTT. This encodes CASSQDPHREGTEAFF.

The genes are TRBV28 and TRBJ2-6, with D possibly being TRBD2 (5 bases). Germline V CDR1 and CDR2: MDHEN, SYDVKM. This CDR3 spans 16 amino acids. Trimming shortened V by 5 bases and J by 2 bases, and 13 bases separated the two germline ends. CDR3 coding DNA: TGTGCCAGCAGTCTAGGGAGTGGTCCTGGGGCCAACGTCCTGACTTTC. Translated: CASSLGSGPGANVLTF.

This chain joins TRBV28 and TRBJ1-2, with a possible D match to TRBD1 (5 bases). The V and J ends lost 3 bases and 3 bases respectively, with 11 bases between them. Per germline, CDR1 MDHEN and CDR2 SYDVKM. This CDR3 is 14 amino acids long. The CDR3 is CASSFRGSDYGYTF. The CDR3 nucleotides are TGTGCCAGCAGTTTTCGGGGGTCTGACTATGGCTACACCTTC.

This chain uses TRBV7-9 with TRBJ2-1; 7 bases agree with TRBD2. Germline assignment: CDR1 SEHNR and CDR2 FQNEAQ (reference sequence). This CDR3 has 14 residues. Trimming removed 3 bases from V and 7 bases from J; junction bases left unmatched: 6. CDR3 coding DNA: TGTGCCAGCAGCTTGGGAGGGAGCGCGAATGAGCAGTTCTTC. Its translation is CASSLGGSANEQFF. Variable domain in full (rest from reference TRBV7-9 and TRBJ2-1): DTGVSQNPRHKITKRGQNVTFRCDPISEHNRLYWYRQTLGQGPEFLTYFQNEAQLEKSRLLSDRFSAERPKGSFSTLEIQRTEQGDSAMYLCASSLGGSANEQFFGPGTRLTVL.

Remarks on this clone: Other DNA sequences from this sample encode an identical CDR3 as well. The CDR3 DNA follows: TGTGCCAGCAGTTTCCTTATGGGCGGGGAGCTGTTTTTT. The encoded protein is CASSFLMGGELFF. The rearrangement links TRBV27 to TRBJ2-2, with D uncertain. Trimming pared 3 bases from V and 7 bases from J, leaving 9 bases between. The CDR3 totals 13 residues. From germline, CDR1 is MNHEY and CDR2 SMNVEV (reference sequence).